These 4 T cell receptor beta chains share one sample of origin, sequenced in a study of PD-1 blockade in mismatch repair-deficient tumors. Measured with immunoSEQ multiplex PCR; TCRdb has only the in-frame clones, and not every one. The repertoire includes about 100,000 clones, about 79% of them detected once, and approximately 6.8% sits in the top ten. Sequencing was performed on peripheral blood, taken roughly 36 weeks after starting pembrolizumab. These receptors were obtained from an adult with mismatch repair-deficient cancer.

V is TRBV9 and J is TRBJ2-3; D is unresolved. The CDR3 consists of 17 residues. The germline V gene has CDR1 SGDLS and CDR2 YYNGEE. The germline V and J ends were trimmed by 0 bases and 0 bases, with 14 bases remaining between them. CDR3 nucleotide sequence: TGTGCCAGCAGCGTAGGTCAGACCAGTGCTAGCACAGATACGCAGTATTTT. Protein product: CASSVGQTSASTDTQYF. The variable domain in full, completed from reference TRBV9 and TRBJ2-3, reads DSGVTQTPKHLITATGQRVTLRCSPRSGDLSVYWYQQSLDQGLQFLIQYYNGEERAKGNILERFSAQQFPDLHSELNLSSLELGDSALYFCASSVGQTSASTDTQYFGPGTRLTVL.

V is TRBV30 and J is TRBJ2-1, with 7 bases fitting TRBD1. Germline assignment: CDR1 GTSNPN and CDR2 SVGIG (reference sequence). The V and J ends lost 3 bases and 4 bases, in that order; junction bases with no gene match: 6. This CDR3 region has 14 residues. CDR3 sequence: CAWSLGQSYNEQFF. CDR3 DNA: TGTGCCTGGAGCCTGGGACAGAGTTACAATGAGCAGTTCTTC. Together with reference TRBV30 and TRBJ2-1, the CDR3 gives the full variable domain: SQTIHQWPATLVQPVGSPLSLECTVEGTSNPNLYWYRQAAGRGLQLLFYSVGIGQISSEVPQNLSASRPQDRQFILSSKKLLLSDSGFYLCAWSLGQSYNEQFFGPGTRLTVL.

The chain is built from TRBV4-2 and TRBJ2-7, with D perhaps TRBD2 (5 bases). Germline V lookup: CDR1 LGHNA, CDR2 YNFKEQ. The CDR3 loop spans 15 amino acids. Trimming stripped 0 bases from V and 1 base from J, with 10 bases between. CDR3 nucleotides: TGTGCCAGCAGCCAAGAATTAGCGTCGTCCTACGAGCAGTACTTC. Amino acid sequence: CASSQELASSYEQYF.

The chain links TRBV9 to TRBJ1-1; TRBD1 aligns across 9 bases. The J segment lost 4 bases and the V segment lost 2 bases, leaving 9 bases of the junction unmatched. Germline values: CDR1 SGDLS, CDR2 YYNGEE. This CDR3 region has 16 residues. The CDR3 sequence: CASSVVQGAVGTEAFF. The CDR3 DNA reads TGTGCCAGCAGCGTTGTACAGGGGGCGGTTGGCACTGAAGCTTTCTTT.